The 14 T cell receptor beta chains below were found in one sample sequenced in a study of early T cells in non-severe SARS-CoV-2 infection. TCRdb fed the 5' RACE reads into MiXCR, producing one record per CDR3 protein. The data show 20,000 to 30,000 distinct CDR3 sequences, 4.5% to 6% seen once. The sequenced sample consisted of whole blood. All receptors derive from an adult who was a healthcare worker with PCR-confirmed SARS-CoV-2 infection or an uninfected control (not recorded which).

This clonotype was seen only a few times. The rearrangement joins TRBV12-3 or TRBV12-4 to TRBJ1-6; no clear D gene. Trimming pared 6 bases from V and 11 bases from J, leaving 14 bases between. CDR3 length: 13 residues. The CDR3 is CASSWSSNAPLHF. DNA for the CDR3: TGTGCCAGCAGCTGGAGTTCCAATGCACCCCTCCACTTT.

This clonotype was picked up many times. This rearrangement joins TRBV20-1 to TRBJ1-3; 7 bases agree with TRBD1. Germline assignment: CDR1 DFQATT and CDR2 SNEGSKA (reference sequence). V was pared by 6 bases and J by 4 bases, with 6 bases of the junction left unmatched. The CDR3 has 13 residues. The CDR3 DNA follows: TGCAGTGCGAGTCAGGGGGTCGGAAACACCATATATTTT. Protein product: CSASQGVGNTIYF.

The chain is built from TRBV7-9 and TRBJ2-7; 7 nucleotides agree with TRBD1. The length of the CDR3 is 15 residues. Germline V lookup: CDR1 SEHNR, CDR2 FQNEAQ (reference sequence). V shed 1 base, J shed 3 bases, and the junction held 6 bases outside the gene matches. Here the CDR3 reads CASSLGQGDHYEQYF. The DNA for the CDR3 is TGTGCCAGCAGCTTAGGCCAGGGGGACCACTACGAGCAGTACTTC. Filled out from reference TRBV7-9 and TRBJ2-7, the complete variable domain reads DTGVSQNPRHKITKRGQNVTFRCDPISEHNRLYWYRQTLGQGPEFLTYFQNEAQLEKSRLLSDRFSAERPKGSFSTLEIQRTEQGDSAMYLCASSLGQGDHYEQYFGPGTRLTVT.

J is TRBJ2-7 and V is TRBV11-2; tentative D call: TRBD1 (6 bases). Germline CDR1 SGHAT, CDR2 FQNNGV. The CDR3 loop spans 13 amino acids. Trimming shortened V by 5 bases and J by 3 bases, and 11 bases separated the two germline ends. The CDR3: CASSPGTNYEQYF. The CDR3 DNA is TGTGCCAGCAGCCCCGGGACAAACTACGAGCAGTACTTC.

This clonotype was seen more than once but under ten times. The chain employs TRBV6-5 and TRBJ1-3; D ambiguous. Germline values: CDR1 MNHEY, CDR2 SVGAGI. This CDR3 has 13 amino acids. Trimming left V 8 bases short and J 0 bases short, with 8 bases between. The CDR3 here is CASRRTSGNTIYF. DNA for the CDR3: TGTGCCAGCCGCCGAACCTCTGGAAACACCATATATTTT.

By sample fraction, this clonotype is medium-sized. The CDR3 nucleotides read TGTGCCACCGGACTAGCGGGGGTGTCAGATACGCAGTATTTT. Translated: CATGLAGVSDTQYF. The V call is TRBV10-3, the J call TRBJ2-3; 13 positions match TRBD2. The CDR3 consists of 14 residues. Germline CDR1 ENHRY, CDR2 SYGVKD. V shed 10 bases and J 4 bases; nucleotides not matched to a gene: 5.

This clonotype was recorded at least ten times. The chain has TRBV5-4 and TRBJ1-6, with 7 bases matching TRBD1. The CDR3 covers 17 residues. Losses at the gene ends were 6 bases for V and 7 bases for J; bases not matched to a gene: 16. Germline CDR1 and CDR2: SGHNT and YYREEE (reference sequence). This chain's CDR3 is CASTPGGQLDRNSPLHF. The CDR3 nucleotides are TGTGCCAGCACCCCCGGGGGACAGCTAGATAGAAATTCACCCCTCCACTTT. Supplemented by reference TRBV5-4 and TRBJ1-6, the full variable domain reads ETGVTQSPTHLIKTRGQQVTLRCSSQSGHNTVSWYQQALGQGPQFIFQYYREEENGRGNFPPRFSGLQFPNYSSELNVNALELDDSALYLCASTPGGQLDRNSPLHFGNGTRLTVT.

This clonotype was seen more than once but under ten times. The chain uses TRBV12-3 or TRBV12-4 and TRBJ2-4; no firm D call. V was trimmed by 3 bases and J by 5 bases, leaving 14 bases between them. The CDR3 is made up of 15 amino acids. The CDR3 region has the DNA TGTGCCAGCAGTTTCTACTACACGGACGAAAACATTCAGTACTTC. This gives the protein CASSFYYTDENIQYF.

In its sample, this clonotype was seen many times. The chain uses TRBV4-1 and TRBJ1-5; possibly TRBD1 for D (5 bases). Germline V gene sequence: CDR1 MGHRA, CDR2 YSYEKL. This CDR3 is 16 amino acids long. V lost 4 bases and J lost 0, with 13 bases in between. The CDR3 DNA reads as TGCGCCAGCAGCCCCAGACAGCCATATAGCAATCAGCCCCAGCATTTT. This codes for CASSPRQPYSNQPQHF.

This clonotype was found many times. V and J are TRBV10-3 and TRBJ1-5, with D possibly TRBD1 on 6 matching bases. V gave up 5 bases and J gave up 3 bases, with 11 bases separating them. The V gene's germline CDR1 is ENHRY and CDR2 SYGVKD. There are 14 residues in the CDR3. CDR3 in amino acids: CAISLDSINQPQHF. CDR3 nucleotides: TGTGCCATCAGTTTGGACAGCATCAATCAGCCCCAGCATTTT.

Ten or more counts support this clonotype. The rearrangement uses TRBV3-1 and TRBJ2-7; no clear D. This CDR3 has 12 amino acids. Trimming pared 4 bases from V and 3 bases from J, leaving 7 bases between. The V gene's germline CDR1 is LGHDT and CDR2 YNNKEL (reference sequence). CDR3 sequence (DNA): TGTGCCAGCAGCCTGGCAGGCTACGAGCAGTACTTC. This translates into CASSLAGYEQYF.

This clonotype has a count of ten or more. The gene calls are TRBV5-5 and TRBJ1-2, with D maybe TRBD1 (5 bases). Deletions cut 1 base from V and 0 bases from J, with 13 bases between. There are 16 residues in the CDR3. In germline, CDR1 is SGHKS, CDR2 YYEKEE (reference sequence). CDR3: CASSLIAGVTNYGYTF. The DNA of the CDR3 is TGTGCCAGCAGCTTGATAGCGGGGGTGACTAACTATGGCTACACCTTC.

There are many counts of this clonotype. CDR3 residues: CAWSAETGTVNYGYTF. The CDR3 bases are TGTGCCTGGAGTGCGGAGACGGGGACAGTGAACTATGGCTACACCTTC. The V call is TRBV30, the J call TRBJ1-2, with 7 nucleotides matching TRBD1. The germline CDR1 and CDR2 sequences are GTSNPN and SVGIG (reference sequence). The V segment lost 1 base and the J segment 2 bases; nucleotides outside the gene matches: 10. The CDR3 loop spans 16 amino acids.

CDR3 amino acids: CASSQDMGQGLYNEQFF. The DNA for the CDR3 is TGCGCCAGCAGCCAAGATATGGGGCAGGGCCTATACAATGAGCAGTTCTTC. V gene TRBV4-3 combines with J gene TRBJ2-1, with D possibly matching TRBD1 (5 bases). This CDR3 has 17 amino acids. CDR1 is LGHNA, CDR2 YSLEER, per germline. Trimming shortened V by 0 bases and J by 4 bases, and 16 bases separated the two germline ends.